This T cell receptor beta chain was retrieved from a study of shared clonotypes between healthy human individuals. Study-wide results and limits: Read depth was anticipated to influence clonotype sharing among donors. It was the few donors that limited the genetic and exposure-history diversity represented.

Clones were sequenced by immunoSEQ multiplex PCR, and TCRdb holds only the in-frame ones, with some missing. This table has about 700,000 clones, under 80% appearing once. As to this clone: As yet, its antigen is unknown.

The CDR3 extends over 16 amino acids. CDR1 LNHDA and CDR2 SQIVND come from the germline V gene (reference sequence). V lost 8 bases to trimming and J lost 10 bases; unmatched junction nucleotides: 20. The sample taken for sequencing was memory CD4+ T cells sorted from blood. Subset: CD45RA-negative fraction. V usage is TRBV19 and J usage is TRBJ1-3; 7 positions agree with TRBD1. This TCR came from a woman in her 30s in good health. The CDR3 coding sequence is TGTGCCAGTCGGGCCTCGGGACAGCAGCTCGGAGCGACCATATATTTT. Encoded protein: CASRASGQQLGATIYF.